This T cell receptor beta chain was sequenced during a study of blood T cell repertoires in COVID-19. Across the study: The origin of the acute and convalescent COVID-19 samples was the United States, Italy and Spain. Sources were T cells, B-cell-depleted T cells, or PBMCs; the material itself was cDNA or gDNA.

Germline CDR1 reads LGHDT; CDR2 reads YNNKEL (reference sequence). V was pared by 6 bases and J by 1 base, with 9 bases between. This CDR3 spans 13 amino acids. Authors' data handling: Amplified reference gene primers provided the basis for estimating nucleated cell counts. Some clones are missing from TCRdb's copy, which holds only in-frame ones; the method was immunoSEQ multiplex PCR. That table is the source of V, J and clone size, and D and trimming were worked out from the DNA. The sample yields 55,000 to 75,000 clones, approximately 84% seen once. Material for sequencing was peripheral blood. This chain joins TRBV3-1 (or the pseudogene TRBV3-2) and TRBJ2-5; no definite D call. The receptor comes from a middle-aged man with active COVID-19. In nucleotides, the CDR3 is TGTGCCAGCAGAGTTTTACTCCAAGAGACCCAGTACTTC. Protein product: CASRVLLQETQYF.